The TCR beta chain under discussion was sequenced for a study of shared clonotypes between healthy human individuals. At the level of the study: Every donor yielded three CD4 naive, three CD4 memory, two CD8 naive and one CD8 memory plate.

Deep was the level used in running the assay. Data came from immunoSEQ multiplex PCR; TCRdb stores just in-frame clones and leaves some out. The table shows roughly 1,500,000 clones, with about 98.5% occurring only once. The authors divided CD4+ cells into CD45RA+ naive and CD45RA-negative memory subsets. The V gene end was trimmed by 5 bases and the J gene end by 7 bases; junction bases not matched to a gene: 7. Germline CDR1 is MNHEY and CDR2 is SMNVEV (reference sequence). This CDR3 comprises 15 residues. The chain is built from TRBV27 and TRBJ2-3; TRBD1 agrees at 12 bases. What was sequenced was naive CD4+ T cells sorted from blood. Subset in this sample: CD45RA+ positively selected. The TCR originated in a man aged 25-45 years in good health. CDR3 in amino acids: CASSPGTGGLYTQYF. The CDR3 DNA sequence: TGTGCCAGCAGTCCCGGGACAGGGGGCTTATATACGCAGTATTTT.